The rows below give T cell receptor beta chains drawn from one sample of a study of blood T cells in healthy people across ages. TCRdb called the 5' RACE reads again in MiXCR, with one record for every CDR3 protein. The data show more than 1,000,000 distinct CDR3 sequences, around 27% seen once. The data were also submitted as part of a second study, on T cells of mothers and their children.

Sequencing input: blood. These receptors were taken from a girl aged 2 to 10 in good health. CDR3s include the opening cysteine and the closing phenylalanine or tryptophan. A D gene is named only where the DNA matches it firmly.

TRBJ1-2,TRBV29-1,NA,CSVEDLSCGYTF
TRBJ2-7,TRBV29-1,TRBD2,CSFYDLGLAGTYEQYF
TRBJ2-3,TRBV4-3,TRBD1,CASSHLVDRGGTDTQYF
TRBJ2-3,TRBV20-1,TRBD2,CSASLAGQDTQYF
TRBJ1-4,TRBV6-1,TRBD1,CASSAEDRGLVAANEKLFF
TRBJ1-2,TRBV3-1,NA,CASSQDLGGSYGYTF
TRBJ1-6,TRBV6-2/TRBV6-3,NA,CASSYSGPVASNSPLHF
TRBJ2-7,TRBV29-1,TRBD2,CSVGGGIYEQYF
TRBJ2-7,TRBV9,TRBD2,CASSPRGTSGSGDEQYF
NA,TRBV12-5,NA,CASGLVGGAKDEQFF
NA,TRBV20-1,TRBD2,CSASSLAGLYEQYF
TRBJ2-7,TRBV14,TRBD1,CASSQGPGQGPYEQYF
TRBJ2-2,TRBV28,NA,CASSKGVTNTGELFF
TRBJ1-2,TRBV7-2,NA,CASSSLPQPYGYTF
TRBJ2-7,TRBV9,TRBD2,CASSPGGAVAEQYF
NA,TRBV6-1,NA,CASSEIPAETQYF
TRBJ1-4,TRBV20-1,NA,CSASRDPNEKLFF
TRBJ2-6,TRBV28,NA,CASSPQDLPSGANVLTF
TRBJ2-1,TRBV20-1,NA,CSARPIGRDSYNEQFF
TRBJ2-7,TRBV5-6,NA,CASSQSGARYEQYF
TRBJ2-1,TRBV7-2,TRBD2,CASSLGGLGPYNEQFF
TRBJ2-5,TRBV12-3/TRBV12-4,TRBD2,CASRPGLATETQYF
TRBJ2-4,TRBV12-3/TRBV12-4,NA,CASSGSLYQNIQYF
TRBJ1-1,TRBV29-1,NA,CSVLMGSATEAFF
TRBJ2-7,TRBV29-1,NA,CSVILGTGGFYYEQYF
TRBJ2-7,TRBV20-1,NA,CSARQGTGLVEQYF
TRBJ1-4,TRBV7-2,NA,CASSLAGIGEKLFF
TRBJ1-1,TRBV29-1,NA,CSVEMRGGNTEAFF
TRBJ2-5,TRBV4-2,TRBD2,CASSQESGGRETQYF
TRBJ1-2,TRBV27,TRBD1,CASSFPGGSYTF
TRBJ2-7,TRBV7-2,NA,CASGFGGSSSYEQYF
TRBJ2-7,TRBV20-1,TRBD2,CSARDLAGVREQYF
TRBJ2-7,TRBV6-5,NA,CASRRNRDYYEQYF
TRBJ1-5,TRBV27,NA,CASSSTHGGIRQPQHF
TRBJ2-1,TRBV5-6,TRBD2,CASSLVGLEEFF
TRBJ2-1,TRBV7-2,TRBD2,CASSLRGLGNEQFF
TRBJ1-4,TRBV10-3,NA,CAISGHNEKLFF
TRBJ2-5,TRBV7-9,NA,CASSSHRSQETQYF
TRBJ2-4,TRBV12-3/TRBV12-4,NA,CASRQATQGSIQYF
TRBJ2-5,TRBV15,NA,CATSQGLNRPQETQYF
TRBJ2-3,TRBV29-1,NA,CSVESRGLEADTQYF
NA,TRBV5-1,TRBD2,CASSRAGHEQFF
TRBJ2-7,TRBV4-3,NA,CASSQGLGRFERYF
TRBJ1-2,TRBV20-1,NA,CSAGGDGYTF
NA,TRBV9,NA,CASSERQESYEQYF
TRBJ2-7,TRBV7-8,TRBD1,CASSLGTGHYEQYF
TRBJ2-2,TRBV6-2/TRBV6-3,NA,CASSFGAQTGELFF